This entry concerns a single TCR beta chain. What it recognizes is unknown. This specimen belongs to a study of T cell responses to AZD1222 COVID-19 vaccine. The V gene lost 7 bases and the J gene lost 4 bases, with 9 bases spanning the gap. CDR1 is KGHDR, CDR2 SFDVKD, per germline. This CDR3 has 12 residues. Only in-frame clones appear in the TCRdb table, and some are missing; sequencing was by immunoSEQ multiplex PCR. The data hold 150,000 or so clones, with less than 95% observed a single time. Findings of the study overall: Increased Spike-specific TCR breadth and depth were observed after two AZD1222 doses. Researchers took repertoire samples only after the peak T cell response had come. Females outnumbered males among donors, who were mostly white British; clonal diversity was possibly underestimated.

The sample consisted of peripheral blood, taken on day 0 of AZD1222 vaccination. The receptor was isolated from an adult in good health. The rearrangement joins TRBV24-1 to TRBJ1-2; no reliable D call. The CDR3 DNA sequence: TGTGCCACCAGCCCAGACGGCTATGGCTACACCTTC. Protein sequence: CATSPDGYGYTF.